Below are 13 T cell receptor beta chains sequenced from a single sample in a study of blood T cell repertoires in COVID-19. Only in-frame clones appear in the TCRdb table, and some are missing; sequencing was by immunoSEQ multiplex PCR. The table shows about 200,000 clones, with about 95% occurring only once. Sequenced input: peripheral blood. Receptors originate from a man between 25 and 39 years old with COVID-19, enrolled during active disease.

The chain uses TRBV10-2 and TRBJ2-1; TRBD2 matches at 10 bases. The germline CDR1 and CDR2 sequences are WSHSY and SAAADI. The V gene end was trimmed by 5 bases and the J gene end by 3 bases; junction bases not matched to a gene: 10. The CDR3 is made up of 17 amino acids. The DNA of the CDR3 is TGCGCCAGCAGTAAATCACCCCCTAGCGGGAGCTACAATGAGCAGTTCTTC. Amino acids: CASSKSPPSGSYNEQFF.

Here the CDR3 DNA reads TGTGCCAGCAGTGAATCGGCAGGGGGCGGATCACCCCTCCACTTT. Translated: CASSESAGGGSPLHF. The rearrangement uses TRBV6-1 and TRBJ1-6; 8 positions match TRBD1. Germline-derived CDR1 and CDR2 are MNHNS and SASEGT. After removal of 2 bases from V and 10 bases from J, the junction contained 7 bases not matched to a gene. This CDR3 contains 15 residues.

The J gene is TRBJ1-2, the V gene TRBV7-9; no reliable D call. V was clipped by 5 bases and J by 3 bases, with 16 bases between them. The CDR3 has 15 residues. The germline gives CDR1 SEHNR, CDR2 FQNEAQ (reference sequence). CDR3 sequence (DNA): TGTGCCAGCAGCGTGGCCGAGGGCGGACACTATGGCTACACCTTC. This translates into CASSVAEGGHYGYTF.

The chain employs TRBV4-1 and TRBJ2-7, with 7 bases fitting TRBD1. V lost 0 bases, J lost 2 bases, and 13 bases stayed unmatched. The CDR3 spans 18 residues. Germline V gene lookup returns CDR1 MGHRA and CDR2 YSYEKL. The CDR3 loop reads CASSQDLRWTGPTYEQYF. The CDR3 coding sequence is TGCGCCAGCAGCCAAGATTTGAGGTGGACAGGCCCGACCTACGAGCAGTACTTC.

Remarks on this clone: Other DNA sequences from this sample encode an identical CDR3 as well. This chain uses TRBV10-1 with TRBJ1-2; D is undetermined. Trimming took 0 bases from V and 5 from J, leaving 7 bases between them. Germline CDR1 is WNHNN and CDR2 is SYGVQD (reference sequence). The length of the CDR3 is 13 residues. CDR3 DNA: TGCGCCAGCAGTGAGTCGGGAGGTTATGGCTACACCTTC. The encoded protein is CASSESGGYGYTF.

The chain couples TRBV6-6 to TRBJ2-4; possible D gene TRBD2, 6 bases. The V end was cut by 11 bases, the J end by 5 bases, with 19 bases between. This CDR3 region has 14 residues. Germline CDR1 and CDR2: MNHNY and SVGAGI (reference sequence). In nucleotides, the CDR3 is TGTGCCTCAACGGGAGTGGATATCCAAAACATTCAGTACTTC. As protein: CASTGVDIQNIQYF.

This clone occurred once. The rearrangement joins TRBV7-9 to TRBJ1-1; perhaps TRBD1 as D (6 bases). This CDR3 contains 12 residues. Germline lookup yields CDR1 SEHNR and CDR2 FQNEAQ (reference sequence). Trimming shortened V by 5 bases and J by 4 bases, and 8 bases separated the two germline ends. The DNA of the CDR3 is TGTGCCAGCAGCCCCAGGGGCACTGAAGCTTTCTTT. Protein product: CASSPRGTEAFF.

CDR3 region: CATRGLEGDTQYF. The CDR3 DNA is TGTGCCACCCGTGGACTAGAGGGAGATACGCAGTATTTT. This chain links TRBV24-1 with TRBJ2-3, with 7 bases aligning to TRBD2. Germline CDR1 reads KGHDR; CDR2 reads SFDVKD. This CDR3 has 13 amino acids. V shed 9 bases, J shed 5 bases, and the junction held 7 bases outside the gene matches.

The chain uses TRBV12-5 and TRBJ2-2; a weak D match, TRBD1 (5 bases). The CDR3 extends over 15 amino acids. V lost 0 bases and J lost 4, with 9 bases in between. Looked up from germline, CDR1 is LGHNT and CDR2 is FRNRAP. The CDR3 DNA reads TGTGCTAGTGGTTTGGTCACAGGATCCACCGGGGAGCTGTTTTTT. It specifies CASGLVTGSTGELFF. Variable domain in full (rest from reference TRBV12-5 and TRBJ2-2): DARVTQTPRHKVTEMGQEVTMRCQPILGHNTVFWYRQTMMQGLELLAYFRNRAPLDDSGMPKDRFSAEMPDATLATLKIQPSEPRDSAVYFCASGLVTGSTGELFFGEGSRLTVL.

A single count supports this clone. The chain is built from TRBV6-5 and TRBJ2-3; 7 bases align to TRBD1. V shed 8 bases and J 5 bases; nucleotides not matched to a gene: 7. Germline CDR1 MNHEY, CDR2 SVGAGI. This CDR3 is 13 amino acids long. CDR3 sequence: CASSDRAGDTQYF. The CDR3 coding sequence is TGTGCCAGCTCCGACAGGGCCGGAGATACGCAGTATTTT.

In this sample, this clone turned up once. The chain is built from TRBV5-6 and TRBJ1-5; 8 bases are shared with TRBD1. Germline CDR1 SGHDT, CDR2 YYEEEE. Trimming cost V 4 bases and J 4 bases; bases outside gene matches: 10. The CDR3 sequence is 16 residues long. This chain's CDR3 is CASSLFDRGGNQPQHF. The CDR3 nucleotides read TGTGCCAGCAGCCTTTTCGACAGGGGCGGAAATCAGCCCCAGCATTTT.

This clone turned up a few times. V gene TRBV5-1 combines with J gene TRBJ2-2, with a tentative D call TRBD1 (6 bases). This CDR3 has 16 residues. The V end was cut by 4 bases, the J end by 0 bases, with 13 bases between. Germline loops: CDR1 SGHRS, CDR2 YFSETQ. CDR3 DNA sequence: TGCGCCAGCAGCCCTACGGACAGATCGAACACCGGGGAGCTGTTTTTT. It specifies CASSPTDRSNTGELFF.

In its sample, this clone was seen once. The V call is TRBV28, the J call TRBJ2-5; 11 nucleotides agree with TRBD1. CDR1 MDHEN and CDR2 SYDVKM come from the germline V gene. The ends lost 5 bases at V and 5 bases at J; junction bases unmatched: 13. CDR3 length equals 17 residues. Here the CDR3 DNA reads TGTGCCAGCAGTCTGGTGGTCGGGACAGGGGGTCGGGAGACCCAGTACTTC. It specifies CASSLVVGTGGRETQYF.